This T cell receptor (beta chain) stems from a study of T-cell reconstitution after alpha-beta-depleted transplantation in children. Findings and caveats of the study: Most T-cell counts and diversity one year after the transplant came from T cells that were newly produced. There were reportedly several hundred expanded graft clones from which alpha-beta T cells came about two months after transplant.

The V and J ends lost 4 bases and 8 bases, in that order; junction bases with no gene match: 13. The CDR3 runs to 15 residues. Germline values: CDR1 SGHRS, CDR2 YFSETQ. A word on this clonotype: Antigen specificity is unknown.

Library preparation (for TCRbeta) was performed with unique molecular identifiers. TCRdb re-called the PCR reads with MiXCR, one entry per CDR3 protein. The repertoire holds 800,000 to 1,000,000 distinct CDR3 sequences, roughly 29% seen once, with under 30% in the top ten. The chain links TRBV5-1 to TRBJ1-2; TRBD1 aligns across 8 bases. The receptor's source is a boy under two years old who had a stem cell transplant for SCID, so the T cells may come from the graft donor. Sequencing was performed on PBMCs, mostly from graft donor cells, taken 360 days after TCRalphabeta/CD19-depleted stem cell transplant. CDR3 coding DNA: TGCGCCAGCAGCGAGTCAGGACAGGGATGGTACGGCTACACCTTC. Amino acids: CASSESGQGWYGYTF.